The rows below give T cell receptor beta chains drawn from one sample of a study of T cell changes during pregnancy in multiple sclerosis. Repertoires were generated with immunoSEQ multiplex PCR, while TCRdb's copy carries only in-frame clones and drops some. This sample has about 97,000 clones, with just over 90% found just once. Sequencing used peripheral blood, obtained in the second trimester of pregnancy. These receptors came from a female donor in good health, enrolled as a control in a pregnancy study. CDR3s include the opening cysteine and the closing phenylalanine or tryptophan. A D gene is named only where the DNA matches it firmly.

cdr3_length j_call v_call d_call cdr3_nt cdr3_aa
14 TRBJ1-6 TRBV25-1 - TGTGCCAGCGGCCTTACAGGTTTTAATTCACCCCTCCACTTT CASGLTGFNSPLHF
15 TRBJ1-2 TRBV29-1 TRBD1 TGCAGCGTTGACATGGGCGGGACAGGGGTGGTGGGCTACACCTTC CSVDMGGTGVVGYTF
16 TRBJ2-3 TRBV7-2 TRBD2 TGTGCCAGCAGCTACCGAAGCGGGAGTCCCACAGATACGCAGTATTTT CASSYRSGSPTDTQYF
14 TRBJ2-7 TRBV27 - TGTGCCAGCAGTTTAACCGGGACATTCTACGAGCAGTACTTC CASSLTGTFYEQYF
12 TRBJ2-7 TRBV5-4 - TGTGCCAGCAGCTTGGGCGCCTACGAGCAGTACTTC CASSLGAYEQYF
16 TRBJ1-3 TRBV7-2 TRBD1 TGTGCCAGCAGCCGACCCCGGGACAGCTCTGGAAACACCATATATTTT CASSRPRDSSGNTIYF
15 TRBJ1-3 TRBV11-2 - TGTGCCAGCAGCTCCCAGGTCCCCTCTGGAAACACCATATATTTT CASSSQVPSGNTIYF
16 TRBJ2-2 TRBV5-1 TRBD1 TGCGCCAGCAGCGGGGGACAGGGGAGTAACACCGGGGAGCTGTTTTTT CASSGGQGSNTGELFF
19 TRBJ2-3 TRBV4-1 TRBD2 TGCGCCAGCAGCTTCATGGGACTAGCGGGGACCCTAAGCACAGATACGCAGTATTTT CASSFMGLAGTLSTDTQYF
17 TRBJ2-2 TRBV19 TRBD1 TGTGCCAGTAGTTGGGGACAGGGGGCGCGGATCACCGGGGAGCTGTTTTTT CASSWGQGARITGELFF
17 TRBJ2-2 TRBV9 TRBD2 TGTGCCAGCAGCGAAAGGGTGGTAGCGGGTGGGACCGGGGAGCTGTTTTTT CASSERVVAGGTGELFF
18 TRBJ1-5 TRBV15 TRBD1 TGTGCCACCAGCAGCCGGGACAGGACCTCCCCTAGCAATCAGCCCCAGCATTTT CATSSRDRTSPSNQPQHF
15 TRBJ1-2 TRBV5-4 - TGTGCCAGCAGGGACAGCAACCGCCTAAACTATGGCTACACCTTC CASRDSNRLNYGYTF
15 TRBJ1-1 TRBV7-9 TRBD1 TGTGCCAGCAGCTTAGGGGACAGGCTGAACACTGAAGCTTTCTTT CASSLGDRLNTEAFF
14 TRBJ1-4 TRBV29-1 - TGCAGCGTTCATTTTGGGGGGGTGGGTGAAAAACTGTTTTTT CSVHFGGVGEKLFF
18 TRBJ2-6 TRBV5-1 TRBD2 TGCGCCAGCAGCCGCCGGGGGGAGCCGGGGACCGGGGCCAACGTCCTGACTTTC CASSRRGEPGTGANVLTF
13 TRBJ1-1 TRBV5-1 TRBD1 TGCGCCAGCAGCTTGACAGGGGAAACTGAAGCTTTCTTT CASSLTGETEAFF
11 TRBJ2-1 TRBV29-1 - TGCAGCGTGGACAGATACAATGAGCAGTTCTTC CSVDRYNEQFF
16 TRBJ2-7 TRBV21-1 - TGTGCCAGCAGCAGACCGGGACAGGCCCACTATTCTGGGCAGTACTTC CASSRPGQAHYSGQYF
16 TRBJ2-2 TRBV4-1 - TGCGCCAGCAGCCGCCAACATCAGGGGAACACCGGGGAGCTGTTTTTT CASSRQHQGNTGELFF